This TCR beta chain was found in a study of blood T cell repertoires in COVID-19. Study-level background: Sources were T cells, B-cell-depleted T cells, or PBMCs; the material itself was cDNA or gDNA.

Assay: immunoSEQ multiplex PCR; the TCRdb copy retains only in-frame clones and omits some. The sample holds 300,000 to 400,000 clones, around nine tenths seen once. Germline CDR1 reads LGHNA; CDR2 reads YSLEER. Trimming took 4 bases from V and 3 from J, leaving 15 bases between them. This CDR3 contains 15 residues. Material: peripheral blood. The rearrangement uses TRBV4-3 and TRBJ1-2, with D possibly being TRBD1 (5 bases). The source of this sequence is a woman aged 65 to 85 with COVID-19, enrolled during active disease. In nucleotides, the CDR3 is TGCGCCAGCAGCCCCAATCGAGGGGACTACTATGGCTACACCTTC. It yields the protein CASSPNRGDYYGYTF.